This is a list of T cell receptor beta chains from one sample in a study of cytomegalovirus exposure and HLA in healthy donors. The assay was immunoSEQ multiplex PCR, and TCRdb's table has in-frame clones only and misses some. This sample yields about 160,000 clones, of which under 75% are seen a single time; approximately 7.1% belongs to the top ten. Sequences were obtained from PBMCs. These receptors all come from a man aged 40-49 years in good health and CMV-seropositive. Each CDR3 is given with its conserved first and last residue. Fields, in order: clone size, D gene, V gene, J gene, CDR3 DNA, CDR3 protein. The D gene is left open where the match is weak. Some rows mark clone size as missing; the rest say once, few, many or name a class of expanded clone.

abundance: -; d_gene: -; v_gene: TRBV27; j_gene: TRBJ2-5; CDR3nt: TGTGCCAGCAGTACCGGGACACCGCAAGAGACCCAGTACTTC; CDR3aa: CASSTGTPQETQYF
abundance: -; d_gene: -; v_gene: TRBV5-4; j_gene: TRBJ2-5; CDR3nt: TGTGCCAGCAGCCCGGGAGGACAGCAAGAGACCCAGTACTTC; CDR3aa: CASSPGGQQETQYF
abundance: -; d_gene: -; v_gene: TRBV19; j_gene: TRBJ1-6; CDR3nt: TGTGCCAGTAGCAACGGACTGAGCTCCTATAATTCACCCCTCCACTTT; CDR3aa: CASSNGLSSYNSPLHF
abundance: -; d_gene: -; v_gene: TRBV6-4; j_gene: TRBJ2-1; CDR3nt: TGTGCCAGCAGTCAATCGCTAAGGGGCTTCGATGAGCAGTTCTTC; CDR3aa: CASSQSLRGFDEQFF
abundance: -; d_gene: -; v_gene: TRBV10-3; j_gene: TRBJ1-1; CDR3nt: TGTGCCATCAGTGAGAGGGGATCGACCACTGAAGCTTTCTTT; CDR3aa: CAISERGSTTEAFF
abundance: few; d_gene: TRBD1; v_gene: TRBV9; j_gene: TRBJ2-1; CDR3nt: TGTGCCAGCAGCCCCGGGACAGACAGCTCCTACAATGAGCAGTTCTTC; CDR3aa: CASSPGTDSSYNEQFF
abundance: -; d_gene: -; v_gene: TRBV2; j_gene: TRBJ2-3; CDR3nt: TGTGCCAGCAGTGAACCTCGTGGCATCACAGATACGCAGTATTTT; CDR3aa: CASSEPRGITDTQYF
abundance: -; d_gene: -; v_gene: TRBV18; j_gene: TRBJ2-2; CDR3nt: TGTGCCAGCTCACACAGGTCCGGGGAGCTGTTTTTT; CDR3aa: CASSHRSGELFF
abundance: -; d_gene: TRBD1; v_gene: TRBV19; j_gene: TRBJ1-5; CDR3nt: TGTGCCAGTAGTTTCCAAGGACAGGGGGCAGATCAGCCCCAGCATTTT; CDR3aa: CASSFQGQGADQPQHF
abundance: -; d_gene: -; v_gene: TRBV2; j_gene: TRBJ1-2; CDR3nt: TGTGCCAGCATGGCAGGGCCCGACTATGGCTACACCTTC; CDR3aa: CASMAGPDYGYTF
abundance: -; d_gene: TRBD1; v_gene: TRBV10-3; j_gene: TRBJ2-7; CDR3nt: TGTGCCATTTCCGGGACAGATACCGAGCAGTACTTC; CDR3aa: CAISGTDTEQYF
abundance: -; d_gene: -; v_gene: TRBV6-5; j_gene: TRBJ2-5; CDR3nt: TGTGCCAGCAGTTACACCAGGGTGGAGACCCAGTACTTC; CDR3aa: CASSYTRVETQYF
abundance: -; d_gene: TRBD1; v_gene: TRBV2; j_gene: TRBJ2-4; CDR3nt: TGTGCCAGCAGAACAGGGGCGGACATTCAGTACTTC; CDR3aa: CASRTGADIQYF
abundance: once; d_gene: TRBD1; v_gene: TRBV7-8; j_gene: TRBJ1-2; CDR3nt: TGTGCCAGCAGCCCACTGCATTCCGGGACAGGGAGTGGCTACACCTTC; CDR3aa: CASSPLHSGTGSGYTF
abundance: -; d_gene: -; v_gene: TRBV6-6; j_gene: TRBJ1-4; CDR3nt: TGTGCCAGCAGTTACTCGTCAGGGACTAATGAAAAACTGTTTTTT; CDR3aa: CASSYSSGTNEKLFF
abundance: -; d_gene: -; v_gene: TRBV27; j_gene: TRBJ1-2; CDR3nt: TGTGCCAGCAGTCATAACTATGGCTACACCTTC; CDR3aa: CASSHNYGYTF
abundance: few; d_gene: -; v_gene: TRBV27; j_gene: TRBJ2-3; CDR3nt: TGTGCCAGCAGTTTCCCCTACACAGATACGCAGTATTTT; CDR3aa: CASSFPYTDTQYF
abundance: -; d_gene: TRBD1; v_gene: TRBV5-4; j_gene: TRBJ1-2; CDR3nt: TGTGCCAGCAGCCTGGGGACAGGGGGCGCCTTGGGAGGCTACACCTTC; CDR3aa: CASSLGTGGALGGYTF
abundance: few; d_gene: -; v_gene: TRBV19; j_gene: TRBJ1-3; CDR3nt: TGTGCCAGTAGTATGGGGGGAACTGGAAACACCATATATTTT; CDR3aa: CASSMGGTGNTIYF
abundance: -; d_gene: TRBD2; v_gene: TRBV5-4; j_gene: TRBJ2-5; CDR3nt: TGTGCCAGCAGGGGGGAGGGACCTTTCCAAGAGACCCAGTACTTC; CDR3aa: CASRGEGPFQETQYF
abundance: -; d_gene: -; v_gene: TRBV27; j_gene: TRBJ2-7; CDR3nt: TGTGCCAGCAGTCCCTCCGAGACACCCTTCTCCTACGAGCAGTACTTC; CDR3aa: CASSPSETPFSYEQYF
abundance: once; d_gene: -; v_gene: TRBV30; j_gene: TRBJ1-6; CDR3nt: TGTGCCTGGAGCAGGCTTAATTCACCCCTCCACTTT; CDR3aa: CAWSRLNSPLHF
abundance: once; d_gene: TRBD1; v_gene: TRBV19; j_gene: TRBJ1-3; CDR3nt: TGTGCCAGTAGTATTCGACAGGGGAGCTCTGGAAACACCATATATTTT; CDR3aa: CASSIRQGSSGNTIYF
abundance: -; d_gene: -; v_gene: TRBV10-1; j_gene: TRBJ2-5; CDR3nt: TGCGCCAGCAGTGAGCCAAAAAACCAAGAGACCCAGTACTTC; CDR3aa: CASSEPKNQETQYF
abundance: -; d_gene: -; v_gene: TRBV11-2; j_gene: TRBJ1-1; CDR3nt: TGTGCCAGCAGCGTCTCACAGGGCCGGAAAGCTTTCTTT; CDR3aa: CASSVSQGRKAFF
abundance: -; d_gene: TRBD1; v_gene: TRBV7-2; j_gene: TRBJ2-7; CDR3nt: TGTGCCAGCAGCTTTCGGACAGGGGGCGTCCCCTACGAGCAGTACTTC; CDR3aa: CASSFRTGGVPYEQYF
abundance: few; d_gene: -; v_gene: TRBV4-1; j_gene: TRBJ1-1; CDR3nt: TGCGCCAGCAGCCAATCGCGAGGGGGGAACACTGAAGCTTTCTTT; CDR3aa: CASSQSRGGNTEAFF
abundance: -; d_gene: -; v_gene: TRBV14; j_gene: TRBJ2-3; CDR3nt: TGTGCCAGCAGCTCCCGACAGACGTCTAGCACAGATACGCAGTATTTT; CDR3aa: CASSSRQTSSTDTQYF
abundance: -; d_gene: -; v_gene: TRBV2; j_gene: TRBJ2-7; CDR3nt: TGTGCCAGCAGTGAATTGGTAGGGGTAGGCGAGCAGTACTTC; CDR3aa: CASSELVGVGEQYF
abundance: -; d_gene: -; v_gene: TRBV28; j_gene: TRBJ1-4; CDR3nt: TGTGCCAGCAGTTTAGGGCAGTTTAATGAAAAACTGTTTTTT; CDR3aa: CASSLGQFNEKLFF
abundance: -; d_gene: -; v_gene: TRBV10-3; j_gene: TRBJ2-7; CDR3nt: TGTGCCATCAGTCGGACGGGGACCTACGAGCAGTACTTC; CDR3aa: CAISRTGTYEQYF
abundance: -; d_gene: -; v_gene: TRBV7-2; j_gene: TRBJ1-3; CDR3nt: TGTGCCAGCAGCCCCGCCGGGGGAAACACCATATATTTT; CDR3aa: CASSPAGGNTIYF
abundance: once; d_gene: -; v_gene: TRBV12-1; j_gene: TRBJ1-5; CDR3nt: TGTGCCAGCAGCTTTGAGGGAGGCGGCAATCAGCCCCAGCATTTT; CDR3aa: CASSFEGGGNQPQHF
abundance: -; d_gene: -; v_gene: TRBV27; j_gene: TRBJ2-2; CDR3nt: TGTGCCAGCAGTTTATCGAGCTTCCGGGGGGCCATCGCCGGGGAGCTGTTTTTT; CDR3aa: CASSLSSFRGAIAGELFF
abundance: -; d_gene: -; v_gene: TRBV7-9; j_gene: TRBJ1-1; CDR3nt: TGTTCCAGCAGCTTAGCGGGTAGGACATCCACTGAAGCTTTCTTT; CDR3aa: CSSSLAGRTSTEAFF
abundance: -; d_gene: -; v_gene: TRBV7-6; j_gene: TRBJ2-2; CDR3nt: TGTGCCAGCAGCCCCGGGACAAACACCGGGGAGCTGTTTTTT; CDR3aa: CASSPGTNTGELFF
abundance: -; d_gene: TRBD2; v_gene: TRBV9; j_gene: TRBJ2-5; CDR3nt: TGTGCCAGCAGCCTTTGGGCGACTAGCGGGGGGCCAAGGACCCAGTACTTC; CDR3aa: CASSLWATSGGPRTQYF
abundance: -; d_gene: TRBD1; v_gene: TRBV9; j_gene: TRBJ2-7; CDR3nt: TGTGCCAGCAGCGTACGGTCCGACGACAGGGGTTCCGAGCAGTACTTC; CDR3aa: CASSVRSDDRGSEQYF
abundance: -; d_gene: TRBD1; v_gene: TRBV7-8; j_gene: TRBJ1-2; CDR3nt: TGTGCCAGCAGCCCCGGACAGGGGACACTGAACTATGGCTACACCTTC; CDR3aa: CASSPGQGTLNYGYTF
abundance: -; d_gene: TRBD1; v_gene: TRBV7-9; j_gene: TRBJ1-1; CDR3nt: TGTGCCAGCAGCCCGACAGGGTCAAACACTGAAGCTTTCTTT; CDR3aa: CASSPTGSNTEAFF
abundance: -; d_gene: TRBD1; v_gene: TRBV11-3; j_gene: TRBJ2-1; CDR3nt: TGTGCCAGCAGCCCCAAGACAGGGGCTGAGCAGTTCTTC; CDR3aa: CASSPKTGAEQFF
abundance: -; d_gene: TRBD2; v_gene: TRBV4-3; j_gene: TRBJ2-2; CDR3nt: TGCGCCAGCAGCCAAAGGGGACTAGTGGGAACCGGGGAGCTGTTTTTT; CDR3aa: CASSQRGLVGTGELFF
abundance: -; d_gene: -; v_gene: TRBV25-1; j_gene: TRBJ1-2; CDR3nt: TGTGCCAGCAGTGTCGACGGCGGGCGGGCTAACTATGGCTACACCTTC; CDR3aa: CASSVDGGRANYGYTF
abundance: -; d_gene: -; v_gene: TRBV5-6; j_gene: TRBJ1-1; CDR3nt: TGTGCCAGCAGCTTGGGGAGGGAGGTGGGCATGAACACTGAAGCTTTCTTT; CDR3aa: CASSLGREVGMNTEAFF
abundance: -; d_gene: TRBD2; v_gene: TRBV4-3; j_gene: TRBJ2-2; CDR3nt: TGCGCCAGCAGCCAAGATCCGGTAGCGGGGGGCACCGGGGAGCTGTTTTTT; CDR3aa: CASSQDPVAGGTGELFF
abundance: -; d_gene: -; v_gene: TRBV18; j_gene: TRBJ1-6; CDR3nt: TGTGCCAGCTCACCACCCCCGGATAATTCACCCCTCCACTTT; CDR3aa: CASSPPPDNSPLHF
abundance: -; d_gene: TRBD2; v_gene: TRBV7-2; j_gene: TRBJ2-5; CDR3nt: TGTGCCAGCAGCCTAAGTAGCGGGGGGAGAGAGACCCAGTACTTC; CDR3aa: CASSLSSGGRETQYF
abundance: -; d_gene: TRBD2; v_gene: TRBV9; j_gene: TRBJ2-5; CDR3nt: TGTGCCAGCAGCGTAGACCCTAGCGGGGGGCTCCAAGAGACCCAGTACTTC; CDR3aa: CASSVDPSGGLQETQYF